This T cell receptor beta chain was sequenced in a study of blood T cell repertoires in COVID-19. For the study at large: Collection of acute and convalescent COVID-19 samples took place in the United States, Italy and Spain. T cells, B-cell-depleted T cells, or PBMCs supplied cDNA or gDNA.

This clone was found many times. Trimming removed 3 bases from V and 0 bases from J; junction bases left unmatched: 16. The CDR3 covers 19 residues. CDR1 is MNHEY, CDR2 SMNVEV, per germline (reference sequence). Original handling: Reference gene primer amplification gave nucleated cell count estimates. Sequenced by immunoSEQ multiplex PCR; TCRdb stores in-frame clones only, minus some. The V and J calls and clone size are taken from that table; D and trimming were inferred from the DNA. The sample contains about 180,000 clones, 80% to 90% of which appear only once. The receptor's source is an older woman with COVID-19, enrolled during active disease. The genes are TRBV27 and TRBJ2-7; the match to TRBD1 covers 8 bases. Sequencing input: peripheral blood. CDR3 protein: CASSFQLIPTGVSSYEQYF. CDR3 DNA: TGTGCCAGCAGTTTCCAATTAATACCGACAGGGGTTAGCTCCTACGAGCAGTACTTC.